A single sample is the source of the 6 T cell receptor beta chains below, sequenced in a study of CD8+ T cells in alopecia areata. RNA was isolated and reverse transcribed to cDNA, the sequencing template. Only in-frame clones appear in the TCRdb table, and some are missing; sequencing was by immunoSEQ multiplex PCR. The sample presents about 270,000 clones, none singletons. Cutaneous lymph node cells were pooled, and they were sorted using CD4, CD8alpha, NKG2D, NKG2ACE and other markers. Sequences were obtained from CD4+ T cells sorted from a lymph node. The receptors were gathered from a C3H/HeJ mouse with alopecia areata. For this mouse line, the MHC haplotype is H2-k.

The sample holds a few counts of this clone. Gene labels here are mouse ones. The missing CDR3 end, 4 residues past where the read stops, is filled in from the germline J gene. Different DNA sequences within this sample yield the same CDR3. The J gene is TRBJ1-1, the V gene TRBV5; tentatively, D is TRBD1 (5 bases). V was cut by 0 bases and J by 1 base, with 6 bases left in between. This CDR3 comprises 14 residues. Per the germline V gene, CDR1 is LGHNA and CDR2 is YNLKQL (reference sequence). The CDR3 is CASSQDQGNTEVFF. The sequenced CDR3 bases are TGTGCCAGCAGCCAAGATCAGGGGAACACA.

There are a few counts of this clone. Gene labels here are mouse ones. Sequencing ends 3 residues short of the CDR3 end; the germline J gene provides the rest. The chain links TRBV5 to TRBJ1-6; D not certain. TRBJ1-6 is labeled an ORF, and its function is uncertain. The CDR3 sequence is 15 residues long. Deletions cut 4 bases from V and 1 base from J, with 8 bases between. CDR1 is LGHNA and CDR2 is YNLKQL in the germline V gene (reference sequence). CDR3 protein: CASSPDKSYNSPLYF. The CDR3 bases that were read are TGTGCCAGCAGCCCCGACAAATCCTATAATTCGCCC.

This clone was seen a handful of times. The germline and genes are mouse ones. The read ends 4 residues early relative to the CDR3; the germline J gene fills the gap. The chain links TRBV12-1 to TRBJ2-7, with D unclear. CDR1 is SGHSN, CDR2 HYEKVE, per germline. This CDR3 is built from 13 residues. CDR3 sequence reads: CASSYGSLYEQYF. Partial CDR3 DNA: TGTGCCAGCTCTTATGGGTCACTATAT.

This clone was seen more than once but under ten times. Gene names and germline refer to mouse. CDR3 amino acids: CAWSQTGGDSQNTLYF. The sequenced part of the CDR3 DNA is TGTGCCTGGAGCCAGACAGGGGGGGATAGTCAAAAC. The chain uses TRBV31 and TRBJ2-4; 9 bases agree with TRBD1. The read ends 4 residues before the CDR3 terminus; that terminus is restored from the germline J gene. Trimming cost V 3 bases and J 0 bases; bases outside gene matches: 7. This CDR3 region has 16 residues. Per germline, CDR1 GKSSPN and CDR2 SITVG.

In this sample, this clone turned up a few times. The gene names here belong to mouse. The same CDR3 also results from other DNA sequences found in this sample. CDR3 bases read: TGTGCCAGCGGTGATGACTGGGGGTACCAAGAC. It encodes CASGDDWGYQD. The full CDR3 protein is CASGDDWGYQDTQYF. This chain uses TRBV13-2 with TRBJ2-5; 8 bases fit TRBD2. The DNA ends 4 residues before the CDR3 does, and the rest of the CDR3 is filled in from the germline J gene. The CDR3 spans 15 residues. Germline loops: CDR1 NNHNN, CDR2 SYGAGS (reference sequence). V was clipped by 0 bases and J by 1 base; unmatched bases: 1.

Only a few counts were recorded for this clone. Gene and germline names: mouse. The read terminates 4 residues before the CDR3 end, so the remaining end is supplied by the germline J gene. This specimen includes other DNA sequences encoding the same CDR3. The chain combines TRBV1 with TRBJ1-2; possible D gene TRBD1, 6 bases. The CDR3 length is 13 residues. Germline V gene lookup returns CDR1 NSQYPW and CDR2 LRSPGD (reference sequence). V lost 2 bases and J 2 bases, leaving 6 bases between the germline ends. CDR3: CTCSATGNSDYTF. Incomplete CDR3 DNA: TGCACCTGCAGTGCAACAGGGAACTCC.